One sample yielded the 5 T cell receptor beta chains listed below, sequenced in a study of vaccination effects on CD4 cells after COVID-19. Viral peptide pools were used in the ViraFEST assay to expand antigen-specific CD4+ T cells, and sequencing came afterward. Following 10 days of culture, CD4+ T cells were isolated. Vaccine recipients had no previous SARS-CoV-2 infection; their nucleocapsid antibodies were negative. Which antigens these TCRs recognize remains unknown. Measured with immunoSEQ multiplex PCR; TCRdb has only the in-frame clones, and not every one. This repertoire shows about 23,000 clones, approximately 74% found once; its top ten account for more than 9%. The source material was CD4+ T cells from PBMCs cultured with HCoV-NL63 spike peptides, sampled before COVID-19 vaccination. The receptors here all came from a human donor who received a COVID-19 vaccine.

V is TRBV2 and J is TRBJ1-4; no clear D. Germline V gives CDR1 SNHLY, CDR2 FYNNEI. The CDR3 is 14 amino acids. Trimming took 5 bases from V and 7 from J, leaving 14 bases between them. This chain's CDR3 is CASSTRERGEKLFF. The CDR3 region has the DNA TGTGCCAGCAGTACAAGGGAGCGTGGTGAAAAACTGTTTTTT.

This clone turned up a few times. Its ends do not fully match the called genes, so a read error is possible. The rearrangement joins TRBV29-1 to TRBJ2-7, with D perhaps matching TRBD1 or TRBD2 (5 bases each). Per the germline V gene, CDR1 is SQVTM and CDR2 is ANQGSEA. The CDR3 is made up of 14 amino acids. CDR3: CSVEGNGNTGGRHF. The CDR3 DNA follows: TGCAGCGTTGAAGGAAACGGAAATACTGGGGGTCGGCACTTC.

This clone was seen once. The chain couples TRBV19 to TRBJ1-5, with D possibly matching TRBD1 (5 bases). Germline V gene data show CDR1 as LNHDA and CDR2 as SQIVND (reference sequence). Trimming took off 5 bases at V and 2 bases at J, with 19 bases between the two ends. This CDR3 contains 17 residues. The CDR3 region has the DNA TGTGCCAGTAGTGAGGGGCCAGTTCATGTCGGCAATCAGCCCCAGCATTTT. This gives the protein CASSEGPVHVGNQPQHF.

The gene calls are TRBV5-1 and TRBJ1-6; tentatively, D is TRBD1 (5 bases). Deletions cut 5 bases from V and 7 bases from J, with 13 bases between. This CDR3 is 14 amino acids long. Germline lookup yields CDR1 SGHRS and CDR2 YFSETQ. The DNA for the CDR3 is TGCGCCAGCAGAATACCGGGACGGAATTCACCCCTCCACTTT. Translated, it gives CASRIPGRNSPLHF.

Only a few counts were recorded for this clone. The V call is TRBV7-9, the J call TRBJ2-7, with D uncertain. The V gene's germline CDR1 is SEHNR and CDR2 FQNEAQ (reference sequence). V was cut by 4 bases and J by 3 bases, with 7 bases left in between. CDR3 size: 12 residues. CDR3 loop: CASSSSHYEQYF. As DNA, the CDR3 is TGTGCCAGCAGCTCGAGCCACTACGAGCAGTACTTC.